This note documents a single T cell receptor (beta chain) sequence. Original data processing: Reference gene primer amplification gave nucleated cell count estimates. Clones were sequenced by immunoSEQ multiplex PCR, and TCRdb holds only the in-frame ones, with some missing. Clonal size and the V and J genes are those of that table, whereas D and trimming came from the DNA. Of about 480,000 clones in the sample, around 89% were seen once. CDR3 size: 15 residues. Germline CDR1 is MNHNS and CDR2 is SASEGT. V was shortened by 3 bases and J by 3 bases, with 14 bases between the two germline ends. These data are taken from a study of blood T cell repertoires in COVID-19. About the research overall: Whether acute or convalescent, the COVID-19 samples came from the United States, Italy and Spain. In each case, the material was cDNA or gDNA derived from T cells, B-cell-depleted T cells, or PBMCs.

Source material: peripheral blood. The source of this sequence is a woman in her 30s with acute or convalescent COVID-19. V gene TRBV6-1 combines with J gene TRBJ1-2; the D gene is possibly TRBD1 (5 bases). The CDR3: CASSDGGSVYYGYTF. CDR3 nucleotide sequence: TGTGCCAGCAGTGACGGGGGTTCAGTTTACTATGGCTACACCTTC.